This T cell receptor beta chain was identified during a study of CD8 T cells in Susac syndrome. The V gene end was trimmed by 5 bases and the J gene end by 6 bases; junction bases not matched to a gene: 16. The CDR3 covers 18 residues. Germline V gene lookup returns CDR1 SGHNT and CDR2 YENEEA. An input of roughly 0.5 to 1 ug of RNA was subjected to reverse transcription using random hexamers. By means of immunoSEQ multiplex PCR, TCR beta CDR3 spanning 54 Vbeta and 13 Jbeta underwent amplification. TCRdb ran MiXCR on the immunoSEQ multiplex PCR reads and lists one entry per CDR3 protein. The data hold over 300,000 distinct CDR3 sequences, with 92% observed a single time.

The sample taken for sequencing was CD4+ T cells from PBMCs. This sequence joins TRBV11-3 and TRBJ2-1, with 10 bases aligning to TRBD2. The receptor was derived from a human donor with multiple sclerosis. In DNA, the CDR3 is TGTGCCAGCAGCAGAGGACTAGCGGCAAGCTTAGGGAGCAATGAGCAGTTCTTC. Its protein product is CASSRGLAASLGSNEQFF.